This is a list of T cell receptor beta chains from one sample in a study of T cell repertoires in cytomegalovirus infection. TCRdb itself ran the reads through MiXCR, one entry per CDR3 protein. The sample includes 700,000 to 900,000 distinct CDR3 sequences, under 35% seen only once; the top ten take roughly 13%. Their target antigens are unknown. The sequenced sample was cultured CD8+ T cells from PBMCs, obtained from culture after CMV antigen stimulation. The source of these receptors is a human donor in good health (CMV status not recorded). Some clones in this sample may be carry-over from other donors' samples. Each CDR3 is given with its conserved first and last residue. The D gene is left open where the match is weak. Size is stated for part of the rows, as once, few or many counts, or as a class when the clone is expanded.

D: TRBD2; J: TRBJ2-2; V: TRBV28; size: few; DNA: TGTGCCAGCAGTTGGGCGGGGGGGAACACCGGGGAGCTGTTTTTT; CDR3: CASSWAGGNTGELFF
D: TRBD1; J: TRBJ2-1; V: TRBV27; size: few; DNA: TGTGCCAGCAGTTTACTGACAGGGAACGGCTACAATGAGCAGTTCTTC; CDR3: CASSLLTGNGYNEQFF
D: TRBD1; J: TRBJ1-4; V: TRBV27; size: .; DNA: TGTGCCAGCGGGACAGTCCCCGAGGAACTGTTTTTT; CDR3: CASGTVPEELFF
D: .; J: TRBJ1-1; V: TRBV12-3/TRBV12-4; size: many; DNA: TGTGCCAGCAGTCTTACTAGTGGCACTGAAGCTTTCTTT; CDR3: CASSLTSGTEAFF
D: TRBD2; J: TRBJ2-2; V: TRBV12-3/TRBV12-4; size: once; DNA: TGTGCCAGCAGTTTATGGGGGGGGACCCGGAACACCGGGGAGCTGTTTTTT; CDR3: CASSLWGGTRNTGELFF
D: .; J: TRBJ2-3; V: TRBV6-5; size: .; DNA: TGTGCCAGCAGTTACACGGACCCTGGGGATACGCAGTATTTT; CDR3: CASSYTDPGDTQYF
D: TRBD1; J: TRBJ1-1; V: TRBV12-3/TRBV12-4; size: few; DNA: TGTGCCAGCAGCCCTTCTTCCGGGACAGGGGGAAGGCTGGATGAAGCTTTCTTT; CDR3: CASSPSSGTGGRLDEAFF
D: .; J: TRBJ2-3; V: TRBV4-1; size: few; DNA: TGCGCCAGCAAGGGACCCGGTTACGATACGCAGTATTTT; CDR3: CASKGPGYDTQYF
D: TRBD2; J: TRBJ2-1; V: TRBV6-5; size: few; DNA: TGTGCCAGCAGTTACTCGGGGGGGACCTACAATGAGCAGTTCTTC; CDR3: CASSYSGGTYNEQFF
D: TRBD2; J: TRBJ2-1; V: TRBV28; size: .; DNA: TGTTCCACCTCAGGACTAGCGGGCTACAATGAGCAGTTCTTC; CDR3: CSTSGLAGYNEQFF
D: TRBD1; J: TRBJ1-1; V: TRBV6-1; size: .; DNA: TGTGCCAGCAGCGTCGACAGGGGGCGGGATGAAGCTTTCTTT; CDR3: CASSVDRGRDEAFF
D: TRBD1; J: TRBJ2-2; V: TRBV24-1; size: .; DNA: TGTGCCACCAGTGACGAGGGACAGGGGAGCACCGGGGAGCTGTTTTTT; CDR3: CATSDEGQGSTGELFF
D: .; J: TRBJ1-1; V: TRBV13; size: .; DNA: TGTGCCAGCAGCTTAGAAGGGGGAACAACTGAAGCTTTCTTT; CDR3: CASSLEGGTTEAFF
D: .; J: TRBJ2-5; V: TRBV3-1; size: few; DNA: TGTGCCAGCAGCCAACGGTCGGAGACCCAGTACTTC; CDR3: CASSQRSETQYF
D: .; J: TRBJ2-1; V: TRBV27; size: .; DNA: TGTGCCAGCATTCCCCGGGACCACCCCTCAAATGAGCAGTTCTTC; CDR3: CASIPRDHPSNEQFF
D: .; J: TRBJ2-2; V: TRBV7-6; size: many; DNA: TGTGCCAGCAGCCCAGCGGGTTTCCTGGGCACCGGGGAGCTGTTTTTT; CDR3: CASSPAGFLGTGELFF
D: TRBD1; J: TRBJ2-5; V: TRBV6-6; size: .; DNA: TGTGCCAGCAGTCAAGTTGCAGGGGGCTTGGAGACCCAGTACTTC; CDR3: CASSQVAGGLETQYF